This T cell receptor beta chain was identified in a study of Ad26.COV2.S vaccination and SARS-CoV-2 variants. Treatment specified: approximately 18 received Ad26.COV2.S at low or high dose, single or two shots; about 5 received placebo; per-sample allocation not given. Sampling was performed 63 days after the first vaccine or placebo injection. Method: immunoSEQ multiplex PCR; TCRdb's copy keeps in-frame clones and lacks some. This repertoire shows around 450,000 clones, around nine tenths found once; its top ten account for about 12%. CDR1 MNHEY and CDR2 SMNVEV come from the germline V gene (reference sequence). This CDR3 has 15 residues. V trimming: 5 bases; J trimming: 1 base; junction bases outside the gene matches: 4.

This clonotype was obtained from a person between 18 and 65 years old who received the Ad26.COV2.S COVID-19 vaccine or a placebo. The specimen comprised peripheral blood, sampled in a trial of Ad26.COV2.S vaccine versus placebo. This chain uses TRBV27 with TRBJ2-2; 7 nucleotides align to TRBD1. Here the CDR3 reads CASSPRTGNTGELFF. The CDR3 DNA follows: TGTGCCAGCAGTCCCCGGACAGGGAACACCGGGGAGCTGTTTTTT.